This T cell receptor beta chain comes out of a study of a mutant IDH1 vaccine in newly diagnosed glioma (dated by TCRdb to the early 2020s). The study in broad terms: Vaccination was initiated 4-6 weeks after radiotherapy alone, or concurrently with temozolomide cycles in the chemotherapy-containing groups. The week-35 safety follow-up was designated visit V12, and the week-47 end of study was designated visit V13. Prior to enrollment, patients had been given standard therapy consisting of radiotherapy alone, temozolomide alone, or radiochemotherapy with temozolomide, with the combination given to most patients. Longitudinal TCRB deep sequencing was performed for approximately 24 treated patients wherever samples were available for exploratory analyses. Of the approximately 35 treated patients, 62.5% were male and approximately 38% were female, and a mean age of approximately 40 years was recorded. Peripheral blood was collected at six visits: V03 (baseline), V05, V07, V10, V12 and V13. The full study reports these points: The authors stated that sample limitations prevented analyses of patient blood samples from being reproduced. Changes in the top peripheral T cell clonotypes picked up by TCRB sequencing did not appear to be linked to pseudoprogression. Availability determined which PBMC samples were chosen for TCRB deep sequencing. Immune responses induced by the vaccine were seen in more than 85% of patients across multiple MHC alleles.

Comment on this clone: The target of this receptor is not known. No per-base quality is available; no much larger clone lies one base away.

The CDR3 spans 14 residues, from the cysteine through the phenylalanine. Only the CDR3 region is kept as DNA, spanning 42 bases read in frame from base 1. Via the germline V gene (reference sequence), CDR1 is SGHNT and CDR2 YYREEE. Ends trimmed: V by 3 bases, J by 6 bases; bases unmatched to a gene: 5. The time point label, read with the paper, signifies: week 35, safety follow-up. Each vaccine dose was 300 ug of a 20-mer mutant IDH1 peptide in Montanide, given subcutaneously with topical imiquimod. Patients received eight vaccinations in weeks 1, 3, 5, 7, 11, 15, 19 and 23, corresponding to visits V03 through V10. Donors had newly diagnosed WHO grade 3 or 4 IDH1-mutant astrocytomas with loss of nuclear ATRX. The samples were drawn from NOA16, a multicentre, single-arm, open-label phase I trial in Germany that tested a mutant IDH1 peptide vaccine in humans for the first time. The DNeasy Blood and Tissue Kit was used to extract genomic DNA from EDTA blood for TCRB sequencing.

The library was obtained by the immunoSEQ multiplex PCR assay. The hsTCRB Kit was used according to the manufacturer's protocol to amplify rearranged TCR beta chain sequences. TCRB libraries were sequenced on an Illumina MiSeq. Per the source publication's procedure: The kit vendor's proprietary platform handled demultiplexing, trimming and gene mapping. This immuneACCESS table, as held by TCRdb, lists in-frame sequences with V and J called but not all clones. Of the missing ones, under half trace to an unresolved V gene in checked studies; the others have no known cause. V and J calls and clone size come straight from that table; D and trimming were deduced from the DNA. The sample table contains around 30,000 clones; only one count was recorded for around 80% of them. The top ten clones comprise roughly 3.1% of the sample.

This receptor was identified in a man aged 40-50 years with glioma. Some clones in this sample may be carry-over from other donors' samples. This receptor chain uses TRBV5-4 and TRBJ2-1; the junction holds 8 bases that match TRBD2. The specimen was PBMCs, collected from a glioma patient whose treatment included an IDH1 peptide vaccine. The bases read TGTGCCAGCAGCTCAACACGGGGGGGCAATGAGCAGTTCTTC. Its coded protein is CASSSTRGGNEQFF.